This TCR beta chain was captured in a study of regulatory dendritic cells for organ transplantation. Some clones are missing from TCRdb's copy, which holds only in-frame ones; the method was immunoSEQ multiplex PCR. Of 28,000 or so clones listed, roughly 80% are singletons. With V trimmed by 4 bases and J by 2 bases, 5 bases remained unmatched. The CDR3 totals 15 residues. Looked up from germline, CDR1 is SGHRS and CDR2 is YFSETQ. The specimen sequenced was naive CD4+ T cells from blood. The subset was: CD45RA+ naive T cells. The TCR was taken from a human donor in good health. The chain employs TRBV5-1 and TRBJ2-1; 8 nucleotides match TRBD2. The CDR3 spells CASSARGDTYNEQFF. CDR3 DNA sequence: TGCGCCAGCAGCGCGCGGGGGGACACCTACAATGAGCAGTTCTTC.